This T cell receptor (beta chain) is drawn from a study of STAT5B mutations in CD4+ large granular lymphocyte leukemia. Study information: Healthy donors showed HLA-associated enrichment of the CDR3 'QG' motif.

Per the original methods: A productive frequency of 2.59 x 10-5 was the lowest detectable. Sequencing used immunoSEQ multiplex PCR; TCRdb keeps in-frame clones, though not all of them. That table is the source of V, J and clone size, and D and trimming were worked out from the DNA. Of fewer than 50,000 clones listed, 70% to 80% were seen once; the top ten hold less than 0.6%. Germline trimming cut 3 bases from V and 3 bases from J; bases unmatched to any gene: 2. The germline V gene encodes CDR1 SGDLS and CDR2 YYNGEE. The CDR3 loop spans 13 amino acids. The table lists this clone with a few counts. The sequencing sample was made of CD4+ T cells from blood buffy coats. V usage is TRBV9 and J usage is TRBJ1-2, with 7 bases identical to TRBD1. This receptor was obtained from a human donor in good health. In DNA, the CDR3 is TGTGCCAGCAGCGGGACAGGATACTATGGCTACACCTTC. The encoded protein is CASSGTGYYGYTF.